Shown below are 28 T cell receptor beta chains from a single sample sequenced in a study of early T cells in non-severe SARS-CoV-2 infection. MiXCR, applied by TCRdb to the 5' RACE reads, yields one record per CDR3 protein. Of around 40,000 distinct CDR3 sequences listed, approximately 6% are singletons. Sequencing input: whole blood. These receptors all stem from an adult who was a healthcare worker with PCR-confirmed SARS-CoV-2 infection or an uninfected control (not recorded which).

The sample holds a few counts of this clonotype. This chain's CDR3 is CASTLQGIGYTEAFF. CDR3 DNA sequence: TGTGCCAGCACCTTACAGGGGATCGGTTACACTGAAGCTTTCTTT. V usage is TRBV12-3 or TRBV12-4 and J usage is TRBJ1-1, with 7 bases lining up with TRBD1. V gave up 7 bases and J gave up 3 bases; unmatched junction bases: 11. The CDR3 sequence is 15 residues long.

This clonotype was observed many times. The chain links TRBV12-3 or TRBV12-4 to TRBJ2-7, with D possibly being TRBD2 (6 bases). This CDR3 comprises 12 residues. The germline V and J ends were trimmed by 6 bases and 3 bases, with 9 bases remaining between them. This CDR3 is CASSGSDYEQYF. The CDR3 DNA follows: TGTGCCAGCAGCGGGAGTGACTACGAGCAGTACTTC.

This chain links TRBV6-6 with TRBJ2-7; a weak D match, TRBD1 (6 bases). The ends were cut back, 6 bases at V and 2 bases at J, with 14 bases in the middle. The germline V gene has CDR1 MNHNY and CDR2 SVGAGI (reference sequence). This CDR3 comprises 14 residues. CDR3 sequence reads: CASRPRGITYEQYF. The CDR3 region has the DNA TGTGCCAGCAGACCCAGGGGAATAACCTACGAGCAGTACTTC.

The chain combines TRBV5-1 with TRBJ1-2, with 10 positions matching TRBD1. V was clipped by 4 bases and J by 2 bases; unmatched bases: 8. Germline loops: CDR1 SGHRS, CDR2 YFSETQ. The CDR3 covers 16 residues. The DNA of the CDR3 is TGCGCCAGCAGCCAACTACCGGGACAGGGGAACTATGGCTACACCTTC. Translation: CASSQLPGQGNYGYTF.

This clonotype was counted many times. V gene TRBV7-3 combines with J gene TRBJ2-5; weak D call: TRBD2 (5 bases). Looked up from germline, CDR1 is SGHTA and CDR2 is FQGTGA. The V end was cut by 3 bases, the J end by 2 bases, with 16 bases between. CDR3 length: 16 amino acids. The CDR3 coding sequence is TGTGCCAGCAGCTTCATGAGGCGGGCCACTCAAGAGACCCAGTACTTC. Protein sequence: CASSFMRRATQETQYF.

The table lists this clonotype with a few counts. The chain has TRBV20-1 and TRBJ2-3, with a tentative D call TRBD2 (6 bases). The CDR3 sequence is 14 residues long. In germline, CDR1 is DFQATT, CDR2 SNEGSKA (reference sequence). Trimming took 3 bases from V and 2 from J, leaving 12 bases between them. Written as DNA, the CDR3 is TGCAGTGCTAGGACTAGGGCCAACACAGATACGCAGTATTTT. It codes for CSARTRANTDTQYF.

At least ten counts were recorded for this clonotype. The chain has TRBV20-1 and TRBJ1-1; D is uncertain. The V gene's germline CDR1 is DFQATT and CDR2 SNEGSKA (reference sequence). Trimming removed 0 bases at V and 6 bases at J, with 14 bases between. The CDR3 spans 14 residues. CDR3 sequence: CSARDGSYGPEAFF. CDR3 coding DNA: TGCAGTGCTAGAGATGGGTCGTACGGTCCTGAAGCTTTCTTT.

This clonotype was found many times. The chain combines TRBV27 with TRBJ1-6, with 8 nucleotides matching TRBD1. Looked up from germline, CDR1 is MNHEY and CDR2 is SMNVEV (reference sequence). The CDR3 runs to 16 residues. With V trimmed by 2 bases and J by 10 bases, 10 bases remained unmatched. CDR3 sequence (DNA): TGTGCCAGCAGTTTAATTCAGGGGGCGCGGGAGTCACCCCTCCACTTT. It encodes CASSLIQGARESPLHF.

This clonotype was picked up many times. The gene calls are TRBV6-1 and TRBJ2-2; 9 bases fit TRBD1. Germline-derived CDR1 and CDR2 are MNHNS and SASEGT. This CDR3 region has 14 residues. Losses at the gene ends were 2 bases for V and 7 bases for J; bases not matched to a gene: 2. CDR3 coding DNA: TGTGCCAGCAGTGAAACAGGGGGCTTCGGGGAGCTGTTTTTT. Protein sequence: CASSETGGFGELFF.

This clonotype was observed at least ten times. The V call is TRBV9, the J call TRBJ2-1; TRBD2 matches 10 bases. CDR3 size: 14 residues. With V trimmed by 5 bases and J by 4 bases, 3 bases remained unmatched. Germline assignment: CDR1 SGDLS and CDR2 YYNGEE. CDR3 sequence: CASRGTSVYNEQFF. CDR3 bases: TGTGCCAGCAGGGGGACTAGCGTGTACAATGAGCAGTTCTTC.

This clonotype was picked up many times. This chain connects TRBV7-6 to TRBJ2-2; unclear D gene. CDR1 and CDR2 from the germline V gene are SGHVS and FNYEAQ. The CDR3 length is 14 residues. Trimming took off 6 bases at V and 0 bases at J, with 8 bases between the two ends. The CDR3 sequence is CASSRGANTGELFF. Here the CDR3 DNA reads TGTGCCAGCAGTCGAGGAGCGAACACCGGGGAGCTGTTTTTT.

The sample holds many counts of this clonotype. The CDR3 DNA sequence: TGTGCCAGCAAACTGGAGCCCATCTCTAACGTGCAGTACTTC. This sequence encodes CASKLEPISNVQYF. The V call is TRBV28, the J call TRBJ2-7; D is unresolved. V gave up 7 bases and J gave up 9 bases, with 22 bases separating them. Germline-derived CDR1 and CDR2 are MDHEN and SYDVKM. This CDR3 comprises 14 residues. Drawing the rest from reference TRBV28 and TRBJ2-7, the complete variable domain is DVKVTQSSRYLVKRTGEKVFLECVQDMDHENMFWYRQDPGLGLRLIYFSYDVKMKEKGDIPEGYSVSREKKERFSLILESASTNQTSMYLCASKLEPISNVQYFGPGTRLTVT.

This clonotype showed up many times. This chain connects TRBV6-6 to TRBJ1-2; the D is unclear. The CDR3 has 13 residues. CDR1 is MNHNY, CDR2 SVGAGI, per germline (reference sequence). Trimming took 3 bases from V and 6 from J, leaving 11 bases between them. The CDR3 DNA reads TGTGCCAGCAGTTATTCAGTGATCCATGGCTACACCTTC. Residues: CASSYSVIHGYTF.

This clonotype was detected ten times or more. The chain uses TRBV24-1 and TRBJ2-2; D uncertain. Germline values: CDR1 KGHDR, CDR2 SFDVKD. Trimming removed 0 bases from V and 3 bases from J, with 4 bases in between. The CDR3 totals 14 residues. CDR3 sequence reads: CATSDLRDTGELFF. The CDR3 DNA reads as TGTGCCACCAGTGATTTGCGGGACACCGGGGAGCTGTTTTTT.

This clonotype was picked up many times. The chain carries TRBV7-2 and TRBJ1-5; unclear D gene. Per the germline V gene, CDR1 is SGHTA and CDR2 is FQGNSA. The length of the CDR3 is 14 residues. V dropped 0 bases and J dropped 4 bases, with 7 bases sitting between them. The CDR3 nucleotides are TGTGCCAGCAGCTTAGCGACACCTAATCAGCCCCAGCATTTT. Protein: CASSLATPNQPQHF.

In this sample, this clonotype turned up many times. At one end, the junction sequence differs from germline, possibly due to a read error. The chain couples TRBV12-3 or TRBV12-4 to TRBJ1-1; no reliable D call. The CDR3 covers 13 residues. The CDR3 region is CASRGQVVTEVFF. The CDR3 DNA sequence: TGTGCCAGCAGAGGGCAGGTTGTCACTGAAGTTTTCTTT.

In this sample, this clonotype turned up many times. V is TRBV28 and J is TRBJ1-1; 10 nucleotides match TRBD1. This CDR3 spans 14 amino acids. The trim removed 4 bases at V and 5 bases at J, leaving 4 bases unmatched. Germline V lookup: CDR1 MDHEN, CDR2 SYDVKM. The CDR3, as DNA: TGTGCCAGCAGTTGGGACAGGGGAAAGACTGAAGCTTTCTTT. This translates into CASSWDRGKTEAFF.

A few counts support this clonotype. The chain links TRBV7-8 to TRBJ2-1, with 7 positions matching TRBD2. The germline CDR1 and CDR2 sequences are SGHVS and FQNEAQ. The ends lost 3 bases at V and 4 bases at J; junction bases unmatched: 3. This CDR3 has 14 residues. The DNA of the CDR3 is TGTGCCAGCAGCTTGGAGCGGGATTACAATGAGCAGTTCTTC. Residues: CASSLERDYNEQFF.

The chain is built from TRBV12-3 or TRBV12-4 and TRBJ2-7; 8 bases line up with TRBD2. V trimming: 1 base; J trimming: 1 base; junction bases outside the gene matches: 3. The CDR3 is made up of 15 amino acids. CDR3 coding DNA: TGTGCCAGCAGTTTAGGAAGCGGGGGTTCCTACGAGCAGTACTTC. Protein sequence: CASSLGSGGSYEQYF.

This clonotype was recorded at least ten times. The J gene is TRBJ2-7, the V gene TRBV19; D is possibly TRBD2 (5 bases). Germline V gene data show CDR1 as LNHDA and CDR2 as SQIVND (reference sequence). The V gene lost 2 bases and the J gene lost 0 bases, with 8 bases spanning the gap. The CDR3 runs 14 residues. CDR3 loop: CASSIRGSSYEQYF. The DNA for the CDR3 is TGTGCCAGTAGTATAAGAGGGAGCTCCTACGAGCAGTACTTC.

This clonotype appeared many times. In DNA form, the CDR3 reads TGTGCCAGCAGCTTACTCGGCGGAAAAGAGACCCAGTACTTC. Protein sequence: CASSLLGGKETQYF. The chain couples TRBV7-2 to TRBJ2-5; D is ambiguous. The V gene lost 2 bases and the J gene lost 3 bases, with 10 bases spanning the gap. In germline, CDR1 is SGHTA, CDR2 FQGNSA. This CDR3 has 14 residues.

The sample holds many counts of this clonotype. CDR3 in amino acids: CASSPPRGDPSSYNEQFF. The CDR3 DNA follows: TGTGCCAGCAGTCCCCCGCGGGGGGATCCTTCCTCCTACAATGAGCAGTTCTTC. J is TRBJ2-1 and V is TRBV28, with TRBD2 matching over 8 bases. Germline V CDR1 and CDR2: MDHEN, SYDVKM. The CDR3 is made up of 18 amino acids. The V and J ends lost 5 bases and 0 bases, in that order; junction bases with no gene match: 12.

The CDR3 reads CSVGDYEQYF. CDR3 DNA: TGCAGTGTGGGGGATTACGAGCAGTACTTC. The rearrangement uses TRBV20-1 and TRBJ2-7; D may match TRBD1 or TRBD2 (5 bases each). This CDR3 comprises 10 residues. Germline V gene data show CDR1 as DFQATT and CDR2 as SNEGSKA (reference sequence). The V gene lost 7 bases and the J gene lost 4 bases, with 8 bases spanning the gap.

This clonotype was counted ten times or more. V usage is TRBV12-3 or TRBV12-4 and J usage is TRBJ2-7; D might be TRBD1 (5 bases). The CDR3 is 14 amino acids. V dropped 2 bases and J dropped 0 bases, with 8 bases sitting between them. As DNA, the CDR3 is TGTGCCAGCAGTTTACAGGGCCTCTCCTACGAGCAGTACTTC. Its translation is CASSLQGLSYEQYF.

The sample holds a few counts of this clonotype. V and J are TRBV6-6 and TRBJ1-2; maybe TRBD1 (6 bases). Per germline, CDR1 MNHNY and CDR2 SVGAGI (reference sequence). Trimming shortened V by 4 bases and J by 5 bases, and 8 bases separated the two germline ends. This CDR3 comprises 12 residues. As DNA, the CDR3 is TGTGCCAGCAGTTTGGACAGTTATGGCTACACCTTC. This translates into CASSLDSYGYTF.

This clonotype was seen many times. The chain is built from TRBV3-1 and TRBJ2-3; D not certain. Looked up from germline, CDR1 is LGHDT and CDR2 is YNNKEL (reference sequence). V shed 1 base and J shed 3 bases, with 8 bases lying between them. This CDR3 has 14 residues. CDR3 coding DNA: TGTGCCAGCAGCCAAGTCGGTCCAACAGATACGCAGTATTTT. This translates into CASSQVGPTDTQYF.

This chain joins TRBV12-3 or TRBV12-4 and TRBJ2-7; 7 nucleotides match TRBD1. This CDR3 spans 14 amino acids. Trimming at V came to 1 base and at J to 6 bases, leaving 6 bases not matched to a gene. CDR3 amino acids: CASSLGQGLLEQYF. CDR3 nucleotide sequence: TGTGCCAGCAGTTTAGGACAGGGTCTGCTCGAGCAGTACTTC.

This clonotype was seen repeatedly, ten times or more. The J gene is TRBJ1-5, the V gene TRBV18, with D maybe TRBD1 (5 bases). V was shortened by 6 bases and J by 5 bases, with 17 bases between the two germline ends. The CDR3 totals 15 residues. CDR1 and CDR2 from the germline V gene are KGHSH and LQKENI. The CDR3 sequence is CASSPGGARDQPQHF. The CDR3 nucleotides are TGTGCCAGCTCGCCAGGCGGGGCGAGAGATCAGCCCCAGCATTTT.